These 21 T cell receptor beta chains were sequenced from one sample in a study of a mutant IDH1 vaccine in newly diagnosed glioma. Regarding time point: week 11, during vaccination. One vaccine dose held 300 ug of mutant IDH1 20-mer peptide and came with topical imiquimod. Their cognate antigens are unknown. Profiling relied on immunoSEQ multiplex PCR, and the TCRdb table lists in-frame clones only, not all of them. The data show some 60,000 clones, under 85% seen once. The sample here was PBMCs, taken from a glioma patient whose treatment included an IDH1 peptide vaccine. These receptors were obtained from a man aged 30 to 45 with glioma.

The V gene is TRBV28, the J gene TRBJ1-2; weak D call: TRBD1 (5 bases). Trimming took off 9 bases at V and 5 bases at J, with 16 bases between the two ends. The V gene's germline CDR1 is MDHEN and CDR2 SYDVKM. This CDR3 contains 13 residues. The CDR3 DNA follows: TGTGCCAGTTTAGACACGGACAAGTATGGCTACACCTTC. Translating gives CASLDTDKYGYTF.

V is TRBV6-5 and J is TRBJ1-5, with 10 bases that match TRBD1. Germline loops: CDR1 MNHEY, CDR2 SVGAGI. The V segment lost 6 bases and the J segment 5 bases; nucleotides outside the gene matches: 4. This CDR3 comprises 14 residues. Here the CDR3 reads CASRRGQGYQPQHF. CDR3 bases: TGTGCCAGCAGAAGGGGACAGGGGTATCAGCCCCAGCATTTT.

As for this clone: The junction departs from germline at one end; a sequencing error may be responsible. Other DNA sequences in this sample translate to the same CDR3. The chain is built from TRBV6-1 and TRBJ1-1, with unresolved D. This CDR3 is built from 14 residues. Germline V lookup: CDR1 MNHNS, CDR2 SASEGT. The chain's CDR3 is CASSAGGGNTEAFF. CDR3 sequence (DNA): TGTGCCAGCAGTGCGGGAGGCGGGAACACTGAGGCTTTCTTT.

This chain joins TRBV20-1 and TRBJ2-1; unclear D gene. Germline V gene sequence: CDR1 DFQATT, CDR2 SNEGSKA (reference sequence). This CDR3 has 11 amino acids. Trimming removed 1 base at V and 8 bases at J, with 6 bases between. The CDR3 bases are TGCAGTGCTAGAGCCGCCTATGAGCAGTTCTTC. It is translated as CSARAAYEQFF.

This CDR3 reads CASSLAPPTGNSGANVLTF. The CDR3 DNA is TGCGCCAGCAGCTTGGCCCCACCGACAGGGAACTCTGGGGCCAACGTCCTGACTTTC. This chain connects TRBV5-1 to TRBJ2-6; 7 bases map to TRBD1. The CDR3 sequence is 19 residues long. The germline V gene encodes CDR1 SGHRS and CDR2 YFSETQ. Trimming cost V 0 bases and J 0 bases; bases outside gene matches: 9.

CDR3 sequence reads: CASSPQGGEQFF. The CDR3 DNA reads TGTGCCAGCAGCCCACAGGGCGGTGAGCAGTTCTTC. The chain recombines TRBV7-3 with TRBJ2-1, with a possible D match to TRBD1 (6 bases). This CDR3 comprises 12 residues. Germline lookup yields CDR1 SGHTA and CDR2 FQGTGA. The V end lost 5 bases, the J end lost 9 bases, and 11 bases lay between the germline ends.

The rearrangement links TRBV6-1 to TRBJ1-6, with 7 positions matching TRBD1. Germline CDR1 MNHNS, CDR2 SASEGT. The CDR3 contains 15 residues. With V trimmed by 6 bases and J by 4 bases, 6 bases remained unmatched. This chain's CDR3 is CASRDLRGYNSPLHF. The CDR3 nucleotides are TGTGCCAGCAGAGACCTCAGGGGGTATAATTCACCCCTCCACTTT.

CDR3 sequence reads: CASSPGQGTHYTF. DNA for the CDR3: TGTGCCAGCTCTCCCGGACAGGGAACTCACTACACCTTC. The chain combines TRBV18 with TRBJ1-2; 8 positions agree with TRBD1. This CDR3 spans 13 amino acids. Trimming removed 6 bases from V and 10 bases from J; junction bases left unmatched: 10. Germline V gene sequence: CDR1 KGHSH, CDR2 LQKENI.

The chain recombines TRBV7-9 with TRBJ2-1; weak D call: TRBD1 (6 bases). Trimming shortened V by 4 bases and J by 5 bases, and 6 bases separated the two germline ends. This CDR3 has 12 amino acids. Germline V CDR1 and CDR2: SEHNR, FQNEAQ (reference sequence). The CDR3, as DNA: TGTGCCAGCAGCTGGGGGCACAATGAGCAGTTCTTC. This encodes CASSWGHNEQFF.

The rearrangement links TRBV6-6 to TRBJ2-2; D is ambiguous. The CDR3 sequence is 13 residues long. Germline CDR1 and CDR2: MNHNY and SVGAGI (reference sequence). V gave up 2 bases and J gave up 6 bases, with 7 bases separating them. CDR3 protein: CASSYMGSGELFF. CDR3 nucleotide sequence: TGTGCCAGCAGTTACATGGGATCCGGGGAGCTGTTTTTT.

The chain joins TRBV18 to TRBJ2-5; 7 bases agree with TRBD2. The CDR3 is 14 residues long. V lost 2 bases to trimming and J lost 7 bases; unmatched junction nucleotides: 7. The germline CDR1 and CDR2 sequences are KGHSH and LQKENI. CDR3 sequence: CASSPSTTGGTQYF. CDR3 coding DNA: TGTGCCAGCTCACCATCTACAACGGGGGGGACCCAGTACTTC.

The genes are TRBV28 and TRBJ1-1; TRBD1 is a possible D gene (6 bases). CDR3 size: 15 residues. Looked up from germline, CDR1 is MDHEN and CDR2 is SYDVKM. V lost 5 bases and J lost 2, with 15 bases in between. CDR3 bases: TGTGCCAGCAGTCAGCTACAGGGTTCCAACACTGAAGCTTTCTTT. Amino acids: CASSQLQGSNTEAFF.

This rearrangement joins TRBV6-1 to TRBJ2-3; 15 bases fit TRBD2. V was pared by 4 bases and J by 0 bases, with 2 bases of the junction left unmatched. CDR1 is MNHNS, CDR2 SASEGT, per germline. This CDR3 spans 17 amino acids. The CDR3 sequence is CASSGTSGGGSTDTQYF. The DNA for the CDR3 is TGTGCCAGCAGTGGGACTAGCGGGGGGGGAAGCACAGATACGCAGTATTTT.

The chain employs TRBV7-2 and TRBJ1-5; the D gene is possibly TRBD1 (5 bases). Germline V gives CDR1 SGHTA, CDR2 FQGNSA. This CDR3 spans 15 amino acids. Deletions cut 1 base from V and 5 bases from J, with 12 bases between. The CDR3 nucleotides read TGTGCCAGCAGCTTAGAGGGGCCCGGGTATCAGCCCCAGCATTTT. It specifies CASSLEGPGYQPQHF. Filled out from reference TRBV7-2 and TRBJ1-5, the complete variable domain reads GAGVSQSPSNKVTEKGKDVELRCDPISGHTALYWYRQSLGQGLEFLIYFQGNSAPDKSGLPSDRFSAERTGGSVSTLTIQRTQQEDSAVYLCASSLEGPGYQPQHFGDGTRLSIL.

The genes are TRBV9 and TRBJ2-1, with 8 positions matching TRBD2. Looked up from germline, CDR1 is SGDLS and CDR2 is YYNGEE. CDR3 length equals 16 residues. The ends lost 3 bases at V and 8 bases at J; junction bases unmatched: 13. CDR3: CASSATSGTRFYEQFF. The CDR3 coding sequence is TGTGCCAGCAGCGCTACCTCCGGGACTAGATTCTATGAGCAGTTCTTC.

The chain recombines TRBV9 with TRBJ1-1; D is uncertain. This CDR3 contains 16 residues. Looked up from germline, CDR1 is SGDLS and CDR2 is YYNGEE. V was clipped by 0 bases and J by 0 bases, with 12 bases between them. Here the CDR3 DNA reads TGTGCCAGCAGCGTAGAGGCGGATCTCTTGAACACTGAAGCTTTCTTT. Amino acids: CASSVEADLLNTEAFF.

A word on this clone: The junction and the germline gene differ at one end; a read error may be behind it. The CDR3 region has the DNA TGTGCCAGCAGTCCCGGGACCGGCTCCAACGAGCAGTACTTC. Amino acids: CASSPGTGSNEQYF. The rearrangement joins TRBV25-1 to TRBJ2-7; D is perhaps TRBD1 or TRBD2 (5 bases each). The CDR3 is 14 amino acids. Germline CDR1 and CDR2: MGHDK and SYGVNS.

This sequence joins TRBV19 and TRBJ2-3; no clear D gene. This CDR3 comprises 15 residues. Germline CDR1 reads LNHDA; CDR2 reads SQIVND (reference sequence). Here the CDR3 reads CATTSIRFGYDTQYF. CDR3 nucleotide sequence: TGTGCTACGACCAGTATTAGGTTCGGTTATGATACGCAGTATTTT.

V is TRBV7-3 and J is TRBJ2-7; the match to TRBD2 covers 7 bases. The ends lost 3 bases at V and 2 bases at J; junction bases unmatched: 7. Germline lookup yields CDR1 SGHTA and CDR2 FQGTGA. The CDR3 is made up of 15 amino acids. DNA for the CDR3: TGTGCCAGCAGCTTCTCTAGCGGACCCCCCTACGAGCAGTACTTC. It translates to CASSFSSGPPYEQYF.

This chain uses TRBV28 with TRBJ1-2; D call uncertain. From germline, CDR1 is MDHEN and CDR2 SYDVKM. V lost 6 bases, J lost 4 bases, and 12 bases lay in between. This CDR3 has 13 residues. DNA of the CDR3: TGTGCCAGCAGGCCCAGCAACAGCTATGGCTACACCTTC. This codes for CASRPSNSYGYTF.

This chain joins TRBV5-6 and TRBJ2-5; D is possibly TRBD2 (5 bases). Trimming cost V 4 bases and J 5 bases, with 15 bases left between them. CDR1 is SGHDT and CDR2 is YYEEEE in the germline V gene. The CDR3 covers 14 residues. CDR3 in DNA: TGTGCCAGCAGCGGAGGAGCAGGTGCGGAGACCCAGTACTTC. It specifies CASSGGAGAETQYF.